What follows is one T cell receptor (beta chain) and its context. What it recognizes is unknown. The data derive from a study of cytomegalovirus exposure and HLA in healthy donors. Study summary: Out of roughly 170 million T cells, an earlier analysis found 117 million unique TCR beta sequences in total. Findings and caveats of the study: What a later analysis showed was that several of the most significant clusters appeared linked to common viral pathogens. Per a prior analysis, the majority of TCR beta V segments were productive roughly 90% or roughly 30% of the time. Cytomegalovirus status, reportedly, was diagnosed with high specificity and sensitivity by the classifier.

The PCR used 60 Vbeta and 13 Jbeta primers. Clones were sequenced by immunoSEQ multiplex PCR, and TCRdb holds only the in-frame ones, with some missing. The sample carries around 150,000 clones, 60% to 85% recorded once. Sequencing was done on a sample of PBMCs. This clonotype was obtained from a woman between 40 and 50 years old in good health and CMV-seronegative.

CDR3 amino acids: CASSLLSEFNEQFF. The CDR3 DNA reads as TGTGCCAGCAGTTTATTGAGCGAGTTCAATGAGCAGTTCTTC. The chain joins TRBV28 to TRBJ2-1; no firm D call. CDR1 is MDHEN, CDR2 SYDVKM, per germline. The V end lost 1 base, the J end lost 6 bases, and 10 bases lay between the germline ends. This CDR3 has 14 amino acids.